The 13 T cell receptor beta chains given below trace back to one sample, sequenced in a study of cytomegalovirus exposure and HLA in healthy donors. With 60 Vbeta and 13 Jbeta primers, the PCR was carried out. Data came from immunoSEQ multiplex PCR; TCRdb stores just in-frame clones and leaves some out. Found here are more than 150,000 clones, around 80% of them singletons; the top ten hold 1.5% to 2%. Material: PBMCs. Receptors were obtained from a woman younger than 45 in good health and CMV-seronegative.

This clone was seen only once. The chain links TRBV6-4 to TRBJ1-2, with 8 bases identical to TRBD1. V lost 4 bases and J lost 4; bases outside the gene matches: 2. The germline gives CDR1 MRHNA, CDR2 SNTAGT. The CDR3 contains 13 residues. The CDR3 DNA sequence: TGTGCCAGCAGTGCAACAGGGGGCTATGGCTACACCTTC. Residues: CASSATGGYGYTF.

A few counts support this clone. This sequence joins TRBV2 and TRBJ1-3; tentative D call: TRBD1 (6 bases). This CDR3 comprises 14 residues. V lost 6 bases to trimming and J lost 2 bases, with 11 bases between them. Germline assignment: CDR1 SNHLY and CDR2 FYNNEI. The CDR3 reads CASRVTGPGNTIYF. In nucleotides, the CDR3 is TGTGCCAGCAGGGTAACAGGGCCTGGAAACACCATATATTTT. Full variable domain (remainder filled in from reference TRBV2 and TRBJ1-3): EPEVTQTPSHQVTQMGQEVILRCVPISNHLYFYWYRQILGQKVEFLVSFYNNEISEKSEIFDDQFSVERPDGSNFTLKIRSTKLEDSAMYFCASRVTGPGNTIYFGEGSWLTVV.

This clone has a single count. The J gene is TRBJ1-1, the V gene TRBV28, with 9 bases lining up with TRBD1. CDR3 length: 14 amino acids. CDR1 and CDR2 from the germline V gene are MDHEN and SYDVKM. V lost 5 bases, J lost 4 bases, and 5 bases stayed unmatched. This CDR3 is CASSPGTGTTEAFF. In DNA form, the CDR3 reads TGTGCCAGCAGTCCCGGGACAGGGACCACTGAAGCTTTCTTT.

This clone has a handful of counts. The chain combines TRBV7-3 with TRBJ2-7, with 8 bases that match TRBD2. V shed 8 bases, J shed 2 bases, and the junction held 8 bases outside the gene matches. The CDR3 has 14 residues. Germline V gene lookup returns CDR1 SGHTA and CDR2 FQGTGA. Written as DNA, the CDR3 is TGTGCCAGCTCCAGGGCGGGGGGAACCTACGAGCAGTACTTC. It translates to CASSRAGGTYEQYF.

V gene TRBV19 combines with J gene TRBJ1-2, with unresolved D. V was pared by 4 bases and J by 4 bases, with 7 bases between. The CDR3 is 12 residues long. Per germline, CDR1 LNHDA and CDR2 SQIVND (reference sequence). CDR3 in DNA: TGTGCCAGTAGTACGGGTCCCTATGGCTACACCTTC. Translation gives CASSTGPYGYTF.

V usage is TRBV6-5 and J usage is TRBJ2-1; TRBD1 matches at 10 bases. Trimming removed 0 bases from V and 8 bases from J; junction bases left unmatched: 1. Per the germline V gene, CDR1 is MNHEY and CDR2 is SVGAGI. This CDR3 has 14 residues. Here the CDR3 reads CASSYSTGGHEQFF. The CDR3 nucleotides are TGTGCCAGCAGTTACTCGACAGGGGGCCATGAGCAGTTCTTC.

A single count supports this clone. The chain joins TRBV6-6 to TRBJ2-3, with TRBD2 matching over 11 bases. This CDR3 spans 15 amino acids. The germline V gene has CDR1 MNHNY and CDR2 SVGAGI (reference sequence). J lost 4 bases, V lost 5 bases, and 5 bases had no gene match. The CDR3 loop is CASSHSGGASDTQYF. CDR3 sequence (DNA): TGTGCCAGCAGTCATAGCGGGGGGGCCTCAGATACGCAGTATTTT.

Only a few counts were recorded for this clone. The rearrangement joins TRBV5-1 to TRBJ2-3; 12 positions match TRBD2. With 3 bases clipped from V and 6 bases from J, the junction kept 2 bases outside the gene matches. The CDR3 contains 14 residues. Germline CDR1 reads SGHRS; CDR2 reads YFSETQ. The CDR3 spells CASSSTSGGDTQYF. The CDR3 DNA follows: TGCGCCAGCAGCTCGACTAGCGGGGGCGATACGCAGTATTTT. Together with reference TRBV5-1 and TRBJ2-3, the CDR3 gives the full variable domain: KAGVTQTPRYLIKTRGQQVTLSCSPISGHRSVSWYQQTPGQGLQFLFEYFSETQRNKGNFPGRFSGRQFSNSRSEMNVSTLELGDSALYLCASSSTSGGDTQYFGPGTRLTVL.

The table lists this clone with a few counts. CDR3 sequence: CASSPPGVAKNIQYF. The DNA of the CDR3 is TGTGCCAGCAGCCCGCCCGGGGTAGCCAAAAACATTCAGTACTTC. The rearrangement uses TRBV6-1 and TRBJ2-4; possibly TRBD2 for D (5 bases). V was shortened by 6 bases and J by 0 bases, with 12 bases between the two germline ends. CDR1 MNHNS and CDR2 SASEGT come from the germline V gene. The CDR3 has 15 amino acids.

The V gene is TRBV2, the J gene TRBJ2-1; 8 positions match TRBD1. Germline values: CDR1 SNHLY, CDR2 FYNNEI. Trimming took 11 bases from V and 10 from J; bases not matched to a gene: 13. CDR3 length: 13 residues. CDR3 sequence (DNA): TGTGCCTCCCGGACAGGGACCTTTGAAGAGCAGTTCTTC. Encoded protein: CASRTGTFEEQFF.

The chain has TRBV2 and TRBJ2-2; D ambiguous. This CDR3 comprises 15 residues. The germline V gene encodes CDR1 SNHLY and CDR2 FYNNEI. The V end was cut by 6 bases, the J end by 6 bases, with 17 bases between. The CDR3 region is CASRNHDLSAGELFF. CDR3 sequence (DNA): TGTGCCAGCAGGAACCATGACCTAAGCGCCGGGGAGCTGTTTTTT.

The CDR3 sequence: CTSSQDDVPDRENQPQHF. The CDR3 region has the DNA TGCACCAGCAGCCAAGATGACGTCCCTGACAGGGAGAATCAGCCCCAGCATTTT. This chain joins TRBV1 and TRBJ1-5; TRBD1, the D gene given by the table, was not confirmed from the DNA. TRBV1 is given as a pseudogene. The CDR3 extends over 18 amino acids.

The V gene is TRBV2, the J gene TRBJ2-4; perhaps TRBD1 as D (6 bases). Trimming left V 3 bases short and J 7 bases short, with 13 bases between. CDR1 and CDR2 (germline): SNHLY, FYNNEI. This CDR3 is 14 amino acids long. CDR3 sequence (DNA): TGTGCCAGCAGTGACAGGGGAATTATTAACATTCAGTACTTC. Protein: CASSDRGIINIQYF.